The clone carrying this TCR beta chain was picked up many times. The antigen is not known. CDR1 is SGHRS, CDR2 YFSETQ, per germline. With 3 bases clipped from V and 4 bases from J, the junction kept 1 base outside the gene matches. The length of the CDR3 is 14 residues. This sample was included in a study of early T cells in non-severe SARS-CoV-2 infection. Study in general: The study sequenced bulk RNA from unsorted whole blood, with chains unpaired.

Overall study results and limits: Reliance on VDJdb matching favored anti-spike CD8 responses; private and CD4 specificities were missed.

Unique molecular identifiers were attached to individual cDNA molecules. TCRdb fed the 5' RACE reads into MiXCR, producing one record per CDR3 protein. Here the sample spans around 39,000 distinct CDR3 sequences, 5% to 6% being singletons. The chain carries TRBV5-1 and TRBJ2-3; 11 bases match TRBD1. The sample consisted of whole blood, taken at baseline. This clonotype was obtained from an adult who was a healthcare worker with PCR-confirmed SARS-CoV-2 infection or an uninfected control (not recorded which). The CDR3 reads CASSSGQGADTQYF. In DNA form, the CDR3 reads TGCGCCAGCAGCTCGGGACAGGGGGCAGATACGCAGTATTTT.